This T cell receptor (beta chain) was sequenced in a study of cytomegalovirus exposure and HLA in healthy donors. Study-wide findings and caveats: Most sequenced TCRs were rare (though some public TCRs occurred in many donors). TCR beta chains numbering under 200 were designated cytomegalovirus-associated. According to a subsequent analysis, TCR clusters from the first cohort were inclined to appear together in the 90 to 150 validation repertoires.

Note on this clone: Its specificity is not known.

Germline assignment: CDR1 MNHNS and CDR2 SASEGT. The V segment lost 7 bases and the J segment 5 bases; nucleotides outside the gene matches: 9. The CDR3 is made up of 14 amino acids. The method was immunoSEQ multiplex PCR; TCRdb's version includes in-frame clones alone and lacks a portion of them. Altogether more than 150,000 clones are present, more than 75% being singletons, with the ten largest covering less than 9%. The specimen was PBMCs. The sequence came from a man aged 18 to 30 in good health and CMV-seropositive. V usage is TRBV6-1 and J usage is TRBJ2-5, with 8 positions matching TRBD2. The CDR3 reads CASTGGGKGETQYF. The DNA for the CDR3 is TGTGCCAGCACCGGGGGGGGTAAGGGGGAGACCCAGTACTTC.